These 31 T cell receptor beta chains share one sample of origin, sequenced in a study of shared clonotypes between healthy human individuals. Generated by immunoSEQ multiplex PCR, the TCRdb table keeps only in-frame clones and is missing some. Of 490,000 or so clones in the sample, 79% are singletons; the top ten hold about an eighth. Sequencing used PBMCs. These receptors came from a woman in her thirties or forties in good health. Some clones in this sample may be carry-over from other donors' samples.

This clone was observed a handful of times. V is TRBV7-3 and J is TRBJ2-3; 9 bases align to TRBD2. V dropped 2 bases and J dropped 5; count of bases not matched to a gene: 5. The germline V gene has CDR1 SGHTA and CDR2 FQGTGA. There are 15 residues in the CDR3. CDR3 in DNA: TGTGCCAGCAGCTTAGTAGCGGGAGCTGGAGATACGCAGTATTTT. Amino acid sequence: CASSLVAGAGDTQYF.

J is TRBJ1-5 and V is TRBV28; D ambiguous. Trimming removed 7 bases at V and 0 bases at J, with 7 bases between. Germline CDR1 MDHEN, CDR2 SYDVKM. The CDR3 extends over 13 amino acids. CDR3 region: CASTVDSNQPQHF. The CDR3 nucleotides read TGTGCCAGCACGGTCGATAGCAATCAGCCCCAGCATTTT.

The chain is built from TRBV28 and TRBJ2-7; D gene uncertain. CDR1 is MDHEN, CDR2 SYDVKM, per germline. The ends were cut back, 4 bases at V and 3 bases at J, with 10 bases in the middle. The CDR3 spans 13 residues. CDR3 amino acids: CASSSPGFYEQYF. The CDR3 DNA reads as TGTGCCAGCAGTTCCCCGGGTTTCTACGAGCAGTACTTC.

The rearrangement joins TRBV27 to TRBJ1-2, with D perhaps matching TRBD1 (5 bases). Trimming cost V 10 bases and J 2 bases, with 11 bases left between them. The CDR3 loop spans 12 amino acids. Germline CDR1 reads MNHEY; CDR2 reads SMNVEV (reference sequence). In DNA, the CDR3 is TGTGCCACCTCTCGGGGGAACTATGGCTACACCTTC. It yields the protein CATSRGNYGYTF.

This clone was counted a few times. The chain couples TRBV11-2 to TRBJ2-6; the D gene is possibly TRBD1 (6 bases). Trimming took off 4 bases at V and 3 bases at J, with 7 bases between the two ends. The germline V gene has CDR1 SGHAT and CDR2 FQNNGV. The CDR3 extends over 14 amino acids. CDR3: CASSWTVGANVLTF. In nucleotides, the CDR3 is TGTGCCAGCAGCTGGACAGTTGGGGCCAACGTCCTGACTTTC. The full variable domain, its missing parts supplied by reference TRBV11-2 and TRBJ2-6, is EAGVAQSPRYKIIEKRQSVAFWCNPISGHATLYWYQQILGQGPKLLIQFQNNGVVDDSQLPKDRFSAERLKGVDSTLKIQPAKLEDSAVYLCASSWTVGANVLTFGAGSRLTVL.

The rearrangement links TRBV29-1 to TRBJ2-1; 7 bases are a match to TRBD2. The CDR3 length is 13 residues. The V segment lost 4 bases and the J segment 7 bases; nucleotides outside the gene matches: 7. Germline V gene lookup returns CDR1 SQVTM and CDR2 ANQGSEA. The CDR3 nucleotides are TGCAGCGTTGCAGCCTGGGGGGGGAATGAGCAGTTCTTC. It yields the protein CSVAAWGGNEQFF.

This sequence joins TRBV19 and TRBJ2-2, with 14 bases matching TRBD2. The germline CDR1 and CDR2 sequences are LNHDA and SQIVND (reference sequence). There are 16 residues in the CDR3. Trimming took 3 bases from V and 7 from J; bases not matched to a gene: 4. The CDR3 here is CASSIQGLAGGGELFF. CDR3 in DNA: TGTGCCAGTAGTATCCAAGGACTAGCGGGAGGCGGGGAGCTGTTTTTT.

A remark on this clone: The junction and the germline gene differ at one end; a read error may be behind it. The CDR3 DNA reads as TGTGCCAGCAGCCTGCAGGGGCCTAACACCAGGGAGCTGTTTTTT. Its translation is CASSLQGPNTRELFF. This chain uses TRBV7-9 with TRBJ2-2, with D perhaps matching TRBD1 (6 bases). This CDR3 has 15 residues. The germline V gene encodes CDR1 SEHNR and CDR2 FQNEAQ (reference sequence).

This clone was counted ten times or more. Other nucleotide sequences from this sample produce the same CDR3. V is TRBV10-3 and J is TRBJ2-5, with TRBD2 matching over 7 bases. The DNA end favors TRBJ2-7, so the J call may be wrong. This CDR3 is 13 amino acids long. Germline values: CDR1 ENHRY, CDR2 SYGVKD. CDR3 loop: CAIRDPGGYEQYF. The CDR3 nucleotides are TGTGCCATCAGGGACCCGGGAGGCTACGAGCAGTACTTC.

This chain joins TRBV19 and TRBJ2-3; 8 bases agree with TRBD1. The CDR3 length is 15 residues. Germline loops: CDR1 LNHDA, CDR2 SQIVND (reference sequence). Losses at the gene ends were 4 bases for V and 3 bases for J; bases not matched to a gene: 6. CDR3: CASSTRQGRTDTQYF. In DNA form, the CDR3 reads TGTGCCAGTAGTACTCGACAGGGGCGGACAGATACGCAGTATTTT.

The chain recombines TRBV7-2 with TRBJ2-7; either TRBD1 or TRBD2 may supply D (5 bases each). CDR1 and CDR2 from the germline V gene are SGHTA and FQGNSA. This CDR3 has 16 amino acids. Trimming left V 5 bases short and J 0 bases short, with 17 bases between. Here the CDR3 reads CASSLPGTVSSYEQYF. CDR3 bases: TGTGCCAGCAGCCTCCCTGGGACGGTTAGCTCCTACGAGCAGTACTTC.

This clone was seen just once. The chain carries TRBV30 and TRBJ2-3; D may correspond to TRBD1 or TRBD2 (5 bases each). The CDR3 covers 15 residues. Germline V gene data show CDR1 as GTSNPN and CDR2 as SVGIG (reference sequence). Trimming took 3 bases from V and 1 from J, leaving 14 bases between them. CDR3 nucleotides: TGTGCCTGGAGCGCCGAACGAGGGGGCACAGATACGCAGTATTTT. Its translation is CAWSAERGGTDTQYF. Using reference TRBV30 and TRBJ2-3 for the parts outside the CDR3, the full variable domain is SQTIHQWPATLVQPVGSPLSLECTVEGTSNPNLYWYRQAAGRGLQLLFYSVGIGQISSEVPQNLSASRPQDRQFILSSKKLLLSDSGFYLCAWSAERGGTDTQYFGPGTRLTVL.

This chain uses TRBV7-2 with TRBJ1-3; TRBD1 matches 7 bases. CDR3 length: 15 amino acids. Germline V gives CDR1 SGHTA, CDR2 FQGNSA. The trim removed 1 base at V and 2 bases at J, leaving 2 bases unmatched. Here the CDR3 reads CASSLGTGAGNTIYF. DNA for the CDR3: TGTGCCAGCAGCTTAGGTACAGGGGCTGGAAACACCATATATTTT.

This clone was seen just once. V gene TRBV19 combines with J gene TRBJ2-5, with 9 bases that match TRBD1. The germline V gene encodes CDR1 LNHDA and CDR2 SQIVND (reference sequence). V lost 9 bases, J lost 6 bases, and 5 bases stayed unmatched. This CDR3 region has 12 residues. CDR3 residues: CASTDRGKTQYF. CDR3 coding DNA: TGTGCCAGCACGGACAGGGGAAAGACCCAGTACTTC.

The gene calls are TRBV6-5 and TRBJ2-7; D unresolved. From germline, CDR1 is MNHEY and CDR2 SVGAGI. This CDR3 is built from 13 residues. V was cut by 6 bases and J by 2 bases, with 11 bases left in between. The CDR3 sequence is CASSYTAAYEQYF. DNA of the CDR3: TGTGCCAGCAGCTACACAGCAGCCTACGAGCAGTACTTC.

The V and J genes are TRBV7-3 and TRBJ2-5, with D possibly TRBD1 on 6 matching bases. The CDR3 is 17 residues long. Trimming shortened V by 1 base and J by 5 bases, and 20 bases separated the two germline ends. Germline V lookup: CDR1 SGHTA, CDR2 FQGTGA. The DNA for the CDR3 is TGTGCCAGCAGCTTAAAGGGGACACCTTCCAGAGGGGAGACCCAGTACTTC. Translated: CASSLKGTPSRGETQYF. The complete variable domain, with remaining parts taken from reference TRBV7-3 and TRBJ2-5, reads GAGVSQTPSNKVTEKGKYVELRCDPISGHTALYWYRQSLGQGPEFLIYFQGTGAADDSGLPNDRFFAVRPEGSVSTLKIQRTERGDSAVYLCASSLKGTPSRGETQYFGPGTRLLVL.

The rearrangement links TRBV6-5 to TRBJ2-5; 8 bases match TRBD1. Germline V gene lookup returns CDR1 MNHEY and CDR2 SVGAGI. V lost 8 bases and J lost 5; bases outside the gene matches: 7. This CDR3 is 13 amino acids long. CDR3 sequence (DNA): TGTGCCAGCCGCGGACAGGGTCGGGAGACCCAGTACTTC. Translation gives CASRGQGRETQYF.

CDR3 residues: CASSEDRGAGGNTIYF. The CDR3 nucleotides are TGTGCCAGCAGTGAAGATCGGGGCGCGGGTGGAAACACCATATATTTT. The genes are TRBV6-1 and TRBJ1-3, with D possibly being TRBD1 (5 bases). The CDR3 sequence is 16 residues long. V lost 1 base and J 3 bases, leaving 13 bases between the germline ends. The germline V gene has CDR1 MNHNS and CDR2 SASEGT.

Concerning this clone: One end of the junction is discordant with germline, which a read error may explain. V is TRBV5-4 and J is TRBJ2-7; 7 nucleotides agree with TRBD1. The germline CDR1 and CDR2 sequences are SGHNT and YYREEE (reference sequence). The CDR3 is made up of 13 amino acids. The CDR3 loop reads CASRQGGSFEQYF. The CDR3, as DNA: TGTGCCAGCAGACAAGGGGGCTCCTTCGAGCAGTACTTC.

V is TRBV18 and J is TRBJ2-5, with D unclear. Germline CDR1 is KGHSH and CDR2 is LQKENI. The CDR3 extends over 15 amino acids. The ends were cut back, 3 bases at V and 2 bases at J, with 13 bases in the middle. This chain's CDR3 is CASSPQLRSQETQYF. In nucleotides, the CDR3 is TGTGCCAGCTCACCCCAGTTAAGGTCGCAAGAGACCCAGTACTTC.

This clone was counted a single time. V and J are TRBV6-5 and TRBJ2-7; 10 bases are shared with TRBD2. This CDR3 has 15 residues. The germline V gene encodes CDR1 MNHEY and CDR2 SVGAGI. With V trimmed by 0 bases and J by 3 bases, 2 bases remained unmatched. The CDR3 region is CASSYSLAGVYEQYF. Here the CDR3 DNA reads TGTGCCAGCAGTTACTCTCTAGCGGGAGTCTACGAGCAGTACTTC.

The gene calls are TRBV6-1 and TRBJ1-2; D gene unclear. Trimming removed 1 base from V and 2 bases from J, with 11 bases in between. Germline lookup yields CDR1 MNHNS and CDR2 SASEGT. The CDR3 has 15 residues. CDR3 nucleotide sequence: TGTGCCAGCAGTGAAGACCTGGGCTCCAACTATGGCTACACCTTC. As protein: CASSEDLGSNYGYTF.

V is TRBV28 and J is TRBJ1-1; possibly TRBD1 for D (5 bases). CDR1 and CDR2 from the germline V gene are MDHEN and SYDVKM. The length of the CDR3 is 12 residues. V lost 2 bases to trimming and J lost 14 bases, with 15 bases between them. In DNA, the CDR3 is TGTGCCAGCAGTTTAGATACCCAGGGCCTATTCTTT. It translates to CASSLDTQGLFF.

This clone was detected only once. The chain couples TRBV5-4 to TRBJ2-7; possibly TRBD2 for D (6 bases). CDR3 length equals 15 residues. V was pared by 0 bases and J by 2 bases, with 12 bases between. CDR1 SGHNT and CDR2 YYREEE come from the germline V gene (reference sequence). In nucleotides, the CDR3 is TGTGCCAGCAGCTTGGAGATAGGGAGGACCTACGAGCAGTACTTC. Protein: CASSLEIGRTYEQYF.

This clone was detected once. This rearrangement joins TRBV2 to TRBJ2-2, with a tentative D call TRBD2 (5 bases). The V end was cut by 4 bases, the J end by 3 bases, with 12 bases between. Looked up from germline, CDR1 is SNHLY and CDR2 is FYNNEI. This CDR3 is built from 15 residues. This CDR3 reads CASSGVASHTGELFF. The CDR3 region has the DNA TGTGCCAGCAGTGGGGTAGCGTCCCACACCGGGGAGCTGTTTTTT. The full variable domain, in which reference TRBV2 and TRBJ2-2 provide the parts outside the CDR3, is EPEVTQTPSHQVTQMGQEVILRCVPISNHLYFYWYRQILGQKVEFLVSFYNNEISEKSEIFDDQFSVERPDGSNFTLKIRSTKLEDSAMYFCASSGVASHTGELFFGEGSRLTVL.

V gene TRBV7-9 combines with J gene TRBJ2-7; 9 positions agree with TRBD1. The germline gives CDR1 SEHNR, CDR2 FQNEAQ (reference sequence). CDR3 length equals 17 residues. J lost 3 bases, V lost 2 bases, and 11 bases had no gene match. The CDR3 DNA follows: TGTGCCAGCAGCTTATGGCCCCCGGGACAGGGTATCTACGAGCAGTACTTC. Protein sequence: CASSLWPPGQGIYEQYF.

Details on this clone: A far larger clone differs by one base, so this is likely a read error. The chain carries TRBV5-1 and TRBJ2-7; D may be TRBD2 (6 bases). From germline, CDR1 is SGHRS and CDR2 YFSETQ. V gave up 1 base and J gave up 5 bases, with 10 bases separating them. The CDR3 covers 13 residues. As DNA, the CDR3 is TGCGCCAGCAGCTTGAACGGCGGGGACGAGCAGTACTTC. Protein sequence: CASSLNGGDEQYF.

The genes are TRBV7-2 and TRBJ2-2; TRBD2 matches 8 bases. CDR1 is SGHTA, CDR2 FQGNSA, per germline. The V gene end was trimmed by 3 bases and the J gene end by 4 bases; junction bases not matched to a gene: 1. This CDR3 spans 14 amino acids. Written as DNA, the CDR3 is TGTGCCAGCAGCTTCCGGGGGGGCACCGGGGAGCTGTTTTTT. Translation gives CASSFRGGTGELFF. The full variable domain, with the rest looked up from reference TRBV7-2 and TRBJ2-2, is GAGVSQSPSNKVTEKGKDVELRCDPISGHTALYWYRQSLGQGLEFLIYFQGNSAPDKSGLPSDRFSAERTGGSVSTLTIQRTQQEDSAVYLCASSFRGGTGELFFGEGSRLTVL.

CDR3 sequence reads: CASSLDLAGNYEQYF. The CDR3 nucleotides read TGTGCCAGCAGCTTGGATCTAGCGGGAAACTACGAGCAGTACTTC. The J gene is TRBJ2-5, the V gene TRBV5-4, with TRBD2 matching over 9 bases. The DNA matches TRBJ2-7 better at its end, which makes the J call doubtful. This CDR3 contains 15 residues. Looked up from germline, CDR1 is SGHNT and CDR2 is YYREEE (reference sequence).

The chain links TRBV18 to TRBJ2-2; unclear D gene. Germline CDR1 is KGHSH and CDR2 is LQKENI. Trimming removed 0 bases at V and 2 bases at J, with 10 bases between. CDR3 length: 16 residues. The CDR3 protein is CASSPPLNPNTGELFF. In DNA, the CDR3 is TGTGCCAGCTCACCACCGTTGAATCCTAACACCGGGGAGCTGTTTTTT.

V is TRBV14 and J is TRBJ1-2; D is perhaps TRBD1 (6 bases). From germline, CDR1 is SGHDN and CDR2 FVKESK. The V and J ends lost 4 bases and 6 bases respectively, with 15 bases between them. The CDR3 sequence is 14 residues long. This chain's CDR3 is CASSPILTGNGYTF. The CDR3 DNA reads TGTGCCAGCAGCCCAATTCTAACAGGGAATGGCTACACCTTC. Full variable domain (outside the CDR3, taken from reference TRBV14 and TRBJ1-2): EAGVTQFPSHSVIEKGQTVTLRCDPISGHDNLYWYRRVMGKEIKFLLHFVKESKQDESGMPNNRFLAERTGGTYSTLKVQPAELEDSGVYFCASSPILTGNGYTFGSGTRLTVV.